This T cell receptor beta chain originates from a study of CD8 T cell repertoires and HIV-1 epitope variants. Study-wide context: Separate wells received one of Twenty-five Gag or Nef variant peptides. Control wells had CMV/EBV/flu peptides, negative Ebola AY9, or no peptide.

Profiling relied on immunoSEQ multiplex PCR, and the TCRdb table lists in-frame clones only, not all of them. The sample lists fewer than 6,000 clones, about three fifths occurring once. Turning to this clone: Its antigen remains unknown.

Input material: cultured CD8+ T cells derived from PBMCs. The receptor was isolated from a male donor with HIV.

CDR3 amino acids: CASTQWGTEAFF. Written as DNA, the CDR3 is TGTGCCAGCACCCAGTGGGGCACTGAAGCTTTCTTT. The chain has TRBV28 and TRBJ1-1; no clear D gene. The CDR3 loop spans 12 amino acids. V was cut by 7 bases and J by 4 bases, with 10 bases left in between. CDR1 is MDHEN and CDR2 is SYDVKM in the germline V gene.